The next 5 T cell receptor beta chains were all read from a single sample in a study of cytomegalovirus exposure and HLA in healthy donors. PCR was performed using 60 Vbeta and 13 Jbeta primers. Sequencing used immunoSEQ multiplex PCR; TCRdb keeps in-frame clones, though not all of them. There are around 140,000 clones in the sample; about 83% occur only once, and approximately 4.7% lies in the top ten. The specimen was PBMCs. These receptors all stem from a woman younger than 45 in good health and CMV-seronegative.

The CDR3 DNA reads TGTGCCAGCACTCCGGGACAGGGCTACAATGAGCAGTTCTTC. Translated, it gives CASTPGQGYNEQFF. The chain uses TRBV9 and TRBJ2-1; TRBD1 matches at 9 bases. J was trimmed by 3 bases and V by 6 bases; bases with no gene match: 4. This CDR3 has 14 amino acids. Germline V gene lookup returns CDR1 SGDLS and CDR2 YYNGEE.

The V and J genes are TRBV7-2 and TRBJ2-3; 14 bases fit TRBD2. V lost 5 bases, J lost 1 base, and 8 bases stayed unmatched. Germline V CDR1 and CDR2: SGHTA, FQGNSA. The CDR3 length is 18 residues. CDR3 coding DNA: TGTGCCAGCAGCCCCCGGACTAGCGGGGGGCGCCGCACAGATACGCAGTATTTT. It translates to CASSPRTSGGRRTDTQYF.

The genes are TRBV18 and TRBJ1-4, with D tentatively TRBD1 (6 bases). The CDR3 has 15 amino acids. Trimming took off 6 bases at V and 0 bases at J, with 11 bases between the two ends. Germline values: CDR1 KGHSH, CDR2 LQKENI. CDR3 nucleotides: TGTGCCAGCTCGGAAAGGACAGCAACTAATGAAAAACTGTTTTTT. It codes for CASSERTATNEKLFF.

J is TRBJ1-2 and V is TRBV19, with unresolved D. CDR1 and CDR2 (germline): LNHDA, SQIVND (reference sequence). V shed 3 bases and J shed 7 bases, with 9 bases lying between them. The CDR3 is 12 amino acids. The CDR3 sequence: CASSIGESGYTF. CDR3 DNA sequence: TGTGCCAGTAGTATTGGGGAGTCTGGCTACACCTTC.

The CDR3 loop reads CASSPDSSHYGYTF. The CDR3 region has the DNA TGTGCCAGCAGTCCTGACAGCTCTCACTATGGCTACACCTTC. V gene TRBV27 combines with J gene TRBJ1-2; the D gene is possibly TRBD1 (5 bases). This CDR3 has 14 residues. Germline V lookup: CDR1 MNHEY, CDR2 SMNVEV (reference sequence). V was trimmed by 5 bases and J by 3 bases, leaving 13 bases between them.